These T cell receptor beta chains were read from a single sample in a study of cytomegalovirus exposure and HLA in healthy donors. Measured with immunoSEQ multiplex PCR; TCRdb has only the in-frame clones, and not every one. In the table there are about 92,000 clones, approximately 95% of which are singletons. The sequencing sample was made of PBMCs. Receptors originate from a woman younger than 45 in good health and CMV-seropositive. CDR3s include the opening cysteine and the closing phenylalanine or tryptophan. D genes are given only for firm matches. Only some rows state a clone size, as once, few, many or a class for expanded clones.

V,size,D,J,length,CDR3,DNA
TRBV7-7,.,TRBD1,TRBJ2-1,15,CASSSGQGSWNEQFF,TGTGCCAGCAGCTCAGGACAGGGGAGTTGGAATGAGCAGTTCTTC
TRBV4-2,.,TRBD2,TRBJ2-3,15,CASRHRGGLEDTQYF,TGTGCCAGCAGACACCGGGGGGGGCTGGAAGATACGCAGTATTTT
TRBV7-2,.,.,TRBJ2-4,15,CASSPPGIAKNIQYF,TGTGCCAGCAGCCCACCAGGGATTGCCAAAAACATTCAGTACTTC
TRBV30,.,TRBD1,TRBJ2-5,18,CASSHSPGGIELGETQYF,TGTGCCTCCTCACACTCTCCAGGGGGTATTGAATTGGGAGAGACCCAGTACTTC
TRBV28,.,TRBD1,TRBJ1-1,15,CASSRTDRDRGEAFF,TGTGCCAGCAGTAGAACGGACAGGGATAGGGGTGAAGCTTTCTTT
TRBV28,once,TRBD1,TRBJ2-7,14,CASSATGFIPEQYF,TGTGCCAGCAGTGCGACAGGGTTCATCCCCGAGCAGTACTTC
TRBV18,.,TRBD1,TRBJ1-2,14,CASSKTGTGDGYTF,TGTGCCAGCTCAAAAACCGGGACAGGGGATGGCTACACCTTC
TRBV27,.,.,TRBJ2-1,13,CASRQGFYNEQFF,TGTGCCAGCAGACAGGGTTTCTACAATGAGCAGTTCTTC
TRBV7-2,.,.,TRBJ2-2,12,CASSHSVGELFF,TGTGCCAGCAGCCACTCGGTCGGGGAGCTGTTTTTT
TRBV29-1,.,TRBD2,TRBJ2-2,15,CSVEEIAGGTGELFF,TGCAGCGTTGAAGAAATAGCGGGAGGAACCGGGGAGCTGTTTTTT
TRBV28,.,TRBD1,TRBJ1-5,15,CASSRPTGLNQPQHF,TGTGCCAGCAGCCGACCGACAGGGTTGAATCAGCCCCAGCATTTT
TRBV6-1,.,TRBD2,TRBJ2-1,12,CASMAGDLEQFF,TGTGCCAGCATGGCGGGAGATCTTGAGCAGTTCTTC
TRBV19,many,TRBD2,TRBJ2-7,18,CASSPQAIAGGLTYEQYF,TGTGCCAGTAGTCCCCAGGCGATAGCGGGAGGCCTTACCTACGAGCAGTACTTC
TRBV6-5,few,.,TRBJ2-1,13,CASGIAEYNEQFF,TGTGCCAGCGGCATAGCGGAGTACAATGAGCAGTTCTTC
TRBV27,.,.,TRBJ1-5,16,CASGHLGVSSNQPQHF,TGTGCCAGCGGACACCTAGGGGTTAGTAGCAATCAGCCCCAGCATTTT
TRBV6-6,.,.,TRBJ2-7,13,CASRETRAYEQYF,TGTGCCAGCCGAGAGACGCGGGCTTACGAGCAGTACTTC
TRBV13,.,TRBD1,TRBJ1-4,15,CASSSQGAFEEKLFF,TGTGCCAGCAGCTCACAGGGGGCCTTTGAGGAAAAACTGTTTTTT
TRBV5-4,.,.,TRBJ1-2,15,CASSLYVPTADGYTF,TGTGCCAGCAGCTTGTACGTTCCGACGGCGGATGGCTACACCTTC
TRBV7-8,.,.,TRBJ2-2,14,CASSLDSRPGELFF,TGTGCCAGCAGCTTAGACTCTAGACCCGGGGAGCTGTTTTTT
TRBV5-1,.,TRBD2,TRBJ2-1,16,CASSSGLEPSYNEQFF,TGCGCCAGCAGCTCCGGACTAGAGCCTTCCTACAATGAGCAGTTCTTC
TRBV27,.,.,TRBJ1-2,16,CASSLFPEWGEDGYTF,TGTGCCAGCAGTTTATTTCCCGAATGGGGGGAAGATGGCTACACCTTC
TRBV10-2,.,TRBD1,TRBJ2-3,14,CASSGTGGSDTQYF,TGCGCCAGCAGTGGGACAGGGGGCTCTGATACGCAGTATTTT
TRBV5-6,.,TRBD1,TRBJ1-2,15,CASSWGTGSSASYTF,TGTGCCAGCAGCTGGGGGACAGGGTCTTCGGCGAGCTACACCTTC
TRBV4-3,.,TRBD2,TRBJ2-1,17,CASSQGLTSVGLNEQFF,TGCGCCAGCAGCCAAGGATTGACTAGCGTCGGGCTCAATGAGCAGTTCTTC
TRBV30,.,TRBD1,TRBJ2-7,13,CAFSRDRNYEQYF,TGTGCCTTCTCAAGGGACAGAAACTACGAGCAGTACTTC
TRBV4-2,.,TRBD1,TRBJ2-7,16,CASSQGQGESHYEQYF,TGTGCCAGCAGCCAAGGGCAGGGGGAGAGCCACTACGAGCAGTACTTC
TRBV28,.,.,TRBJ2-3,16,CASRPTPSAGTDTQYF,TGTGCCAGCAGACCTACCCCTAGCGCGGGGACAGATACGCAGTATTTT
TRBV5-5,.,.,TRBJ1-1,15,CASSLITGPLTEAFF,TGTGCCAGCAGCTTAATAACAGGGCCCCTCACTGAAGCTTTCTTT
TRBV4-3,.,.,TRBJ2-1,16,CASSQGVERVYNEQFF,TGCGCCAGCAGCCAAGGGGTGGAGCGGGTTTACAATGAGCAGTTCTTC
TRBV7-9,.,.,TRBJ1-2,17,CASSPTEVALLSLGYTF,TGTGCCAGCAGCCCGACAGAGGTGGCCTTACTAAGTCTTGGCTACACCTTC
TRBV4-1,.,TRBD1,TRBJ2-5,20,CASSQAKPPGALGQGGTQYF,TGCGCCAGCAGCCAAGCGAAACCCCCTGGGGCCCTGGGACAGGGTGGGACCCAGTACTTC
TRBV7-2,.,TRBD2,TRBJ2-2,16,CASSLLAGPNTGELFF,TGTGCCAGCAGCTTGCTAGCGGGCCCGAACACCGGGGAGCTGTTTTTT
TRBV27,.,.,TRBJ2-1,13,CASSTQGRHEQFF,TGTGCCAGCAGTACACAGGGGAGGCATGAGCAGTTCTTC
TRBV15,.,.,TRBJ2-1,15,CATSRDYSGVSEQFF,TGTGCCACCAGCAGAGATTATTCAGGTGTCTCTGAGCAGTTCTTC
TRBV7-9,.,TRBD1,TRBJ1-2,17,CASSRETGTGHRYGYTF,TGTGCCAGCAGCCGGGAAACCGGGACAGGTCATCGTTATGGCTACACCTTC
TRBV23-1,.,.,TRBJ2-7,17,CASGPSGPSESSYEQYF,TGCGCCAGCGGCCCGAGCGGTCCTAGCGAGAGCTCCTACGAGCAGTACTTC
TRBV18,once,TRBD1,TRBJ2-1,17,CASSPSRQGRLHNEQFF,TGTGCCAGCTCACCTAGCCGACAGGGTAGGCTTCACAATGAGCAGTTCTTC
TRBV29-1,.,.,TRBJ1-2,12,CSVEFGSYGYTF,TGCAGCGTTGAATTTGGGAGCTATGGCTACACCTTC
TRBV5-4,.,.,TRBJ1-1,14,CASSPRQDSTEAFF,TGTGCCAGCAGCCCAAGACAGGACTCCACTGAAGCTTTCTTT
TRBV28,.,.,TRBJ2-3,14,CASNGLTGTDTQYF,TGTGCCAGCAATGGACTAACGGGAACAGATACGCAGTATTTT
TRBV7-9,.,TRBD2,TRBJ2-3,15,CASSQSGRATDTQYF,TGTGCCAGCAGTCAAAGCGGGAGGGCCACAGATACGCAGTATTTT
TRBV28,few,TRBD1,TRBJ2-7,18,CASSSLIAPGQGGDEQYF,TGTGCCAGCAGTTCACTTATAGCGCCGGGACAGGGAGGGGACGAGCAGTACTTC
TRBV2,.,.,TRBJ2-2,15,CASSQLRGFGGELFF,TGTGCCAGCAGCCAATTAAGAGGGTTCGGCGGGGAGCTGTTTTTT
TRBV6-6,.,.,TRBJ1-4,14,CASSPTEGNEKLFF,TGTGCCAGCAGTCCGACTGAGGGTAATGAAAAACTGTTTTTT
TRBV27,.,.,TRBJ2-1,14,CASSSRESYNEQFF,TGTGCCAGCAGTTCTCGGGAATCCTACAATGAGCAGTTCTTC
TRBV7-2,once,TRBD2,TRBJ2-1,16,CASSLASGSVYNEQFF,TGTGCCAGCAGCTTAGCAAGCGGGAGCGTTTACAATGAGCAGTTCTTC
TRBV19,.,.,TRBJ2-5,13,CASSRGFDGTQYF,TGTGCCAGTAGTAGAGGGTTTGATGGGACCCAGTACTTC
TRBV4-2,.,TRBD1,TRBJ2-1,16,CASSQTPGQGGNEQFF,TGTGCCAGCAGCCAGACCCCGGGACAGGGTGGAAATGAGCAGTTCTTC
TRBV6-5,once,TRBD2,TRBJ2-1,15,CASSLGTSANNEQFF,TGTGCCAGCAGTCTCGGGACTAGCGCTAACAATGAGCAGTTCTTC
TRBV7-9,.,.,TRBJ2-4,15,CASSSLLLAKNIQYF,TGTGCCAGCAGCTCGCTTCTACTAGCCAAAAACATTCAGTACTTC
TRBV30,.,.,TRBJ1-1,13,CAWSKGGLTEAFF,TGTGCCTGGAGCAAGGGGGGGTTGACTGAAGCTTTCTTT
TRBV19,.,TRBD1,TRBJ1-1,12,CASRRQGLEAFF,TGTGCCAGCCGGCGACAGGGATTAGAAGCTTTCTTT
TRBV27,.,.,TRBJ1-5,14,CASSLTGHNQPQHF,TGTGCCAGCAGTTTAACAGGTCACAATCAGCCCCAGCATTTT
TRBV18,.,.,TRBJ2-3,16,CASSPKPLPSSDTQYF,TGTGCCAGCTCACCAAAGCCGTTACCTAGCAGCGATACGCAGTATTTT
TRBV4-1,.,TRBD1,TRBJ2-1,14,CASSQVTGVNEQFF,TGCGCCAGCAGCCAAGTTACAGGGGTCAATGAGCAGTTCTTC